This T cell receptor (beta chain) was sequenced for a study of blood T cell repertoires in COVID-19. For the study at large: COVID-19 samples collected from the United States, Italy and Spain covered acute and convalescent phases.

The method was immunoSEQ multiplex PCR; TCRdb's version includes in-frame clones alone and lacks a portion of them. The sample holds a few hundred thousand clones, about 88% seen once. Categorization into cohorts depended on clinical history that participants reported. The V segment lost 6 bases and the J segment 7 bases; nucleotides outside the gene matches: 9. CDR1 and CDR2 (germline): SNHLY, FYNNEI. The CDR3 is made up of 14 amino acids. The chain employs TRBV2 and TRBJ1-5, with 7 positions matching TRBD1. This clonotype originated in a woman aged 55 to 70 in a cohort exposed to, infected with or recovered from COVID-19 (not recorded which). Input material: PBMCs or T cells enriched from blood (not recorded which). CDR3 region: CASSAYEGAQPQHF. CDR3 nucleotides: TGTGCCAGCAGCGCCTATGAGGGGGCGCAGCCCCAGCATTTT.